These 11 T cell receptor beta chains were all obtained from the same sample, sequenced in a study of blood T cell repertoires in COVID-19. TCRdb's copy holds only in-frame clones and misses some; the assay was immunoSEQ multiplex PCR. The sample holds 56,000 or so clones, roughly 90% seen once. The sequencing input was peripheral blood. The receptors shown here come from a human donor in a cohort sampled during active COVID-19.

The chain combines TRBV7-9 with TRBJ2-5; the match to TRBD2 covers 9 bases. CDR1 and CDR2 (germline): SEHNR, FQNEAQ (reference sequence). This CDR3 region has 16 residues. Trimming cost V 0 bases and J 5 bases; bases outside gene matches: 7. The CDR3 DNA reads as TGTGCCAGCAGCTTAGCAAGCGGGGGGTTAAGGGAGACCCAGTACTTC. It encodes CASSLASGGLRETQYF.

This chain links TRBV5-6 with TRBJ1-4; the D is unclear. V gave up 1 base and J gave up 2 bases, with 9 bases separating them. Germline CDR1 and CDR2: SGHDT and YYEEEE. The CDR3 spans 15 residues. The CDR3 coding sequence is TGTGCCAGCAGCTTGTTGGGCTTTACTAATGAAAAACTGTTTTTT. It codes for CASSLLGFTNEKLFF.

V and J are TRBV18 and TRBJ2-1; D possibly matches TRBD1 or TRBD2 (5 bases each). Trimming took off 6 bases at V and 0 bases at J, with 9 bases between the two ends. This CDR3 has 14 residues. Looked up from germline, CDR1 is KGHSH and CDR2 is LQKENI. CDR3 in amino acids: CASSPGSSYNEQFF. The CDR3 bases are TGTGCCAGCTCCCCAGGGAGCTCCTACAATGAGCAGTTCTTC.

CDR3 region: CASSDPGSGPKYEQYF. The CDR3 DNA is TGTGCCAGCAGCGACCCCGGTAGTGGGCCAAAATACGAGCAGTACTTC. The gene calls are TRBV9 and TRBJ2-7; D not certain. With 3 bases removed from V and 4 bases from J, the gap between germline ends came to 20 bases. This CDR3 has 16 amino acids. The V gene's germline CDR1 is SGDLS and CDR2 YYNGEE.

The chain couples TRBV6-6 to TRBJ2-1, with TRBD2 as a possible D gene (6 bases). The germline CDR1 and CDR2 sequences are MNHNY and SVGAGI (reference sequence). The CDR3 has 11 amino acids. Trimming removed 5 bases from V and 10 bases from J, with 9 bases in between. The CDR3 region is CASSTSFEQFF. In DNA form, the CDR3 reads TGTGCCAGCAGTACTAGCTTCGAGCAGTTCTTC.

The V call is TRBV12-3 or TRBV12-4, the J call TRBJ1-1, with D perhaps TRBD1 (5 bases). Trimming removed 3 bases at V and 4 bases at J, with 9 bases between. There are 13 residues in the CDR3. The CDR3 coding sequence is TGTGCCAGCAGTTTCCGCCAGGGCACTGAAGCTTTCTTT. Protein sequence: CASSFRQGTEAFF.

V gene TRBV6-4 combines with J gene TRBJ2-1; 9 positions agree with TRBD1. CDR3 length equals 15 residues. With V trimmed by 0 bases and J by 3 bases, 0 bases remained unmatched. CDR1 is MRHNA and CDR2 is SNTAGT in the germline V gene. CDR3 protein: CASSDSTGGYNEQFF. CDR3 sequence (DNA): TGTGCCAGCAGTGACTCGACAGGGGGCTACAATGAGCAGTTCTTC.

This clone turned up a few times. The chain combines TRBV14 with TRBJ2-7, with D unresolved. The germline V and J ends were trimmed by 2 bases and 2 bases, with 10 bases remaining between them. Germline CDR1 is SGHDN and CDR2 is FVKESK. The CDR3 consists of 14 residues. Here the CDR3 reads CASSQNAGPYEQYF. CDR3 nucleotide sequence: TGTGCCAGCAGCCAAAATGCAGGTCCCTACGAGCAGTACTTC.

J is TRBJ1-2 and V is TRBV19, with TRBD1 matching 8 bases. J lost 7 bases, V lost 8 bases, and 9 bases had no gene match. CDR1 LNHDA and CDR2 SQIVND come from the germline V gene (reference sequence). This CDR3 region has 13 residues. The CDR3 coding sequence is TGTGCCAGTCTCCAGGGGGCTTCGGGTGGCTACACCTTC. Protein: CASLQGASGGYTF.

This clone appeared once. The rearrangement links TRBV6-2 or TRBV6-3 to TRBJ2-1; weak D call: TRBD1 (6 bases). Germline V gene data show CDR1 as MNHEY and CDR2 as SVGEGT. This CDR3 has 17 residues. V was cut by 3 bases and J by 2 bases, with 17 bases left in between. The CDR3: CASSYWGRGTTYNEQFF. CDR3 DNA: TGTGCCAGCAGTTATTGGGGAAGGGGGACGACCTACAATGAGCAGTTCTTC.

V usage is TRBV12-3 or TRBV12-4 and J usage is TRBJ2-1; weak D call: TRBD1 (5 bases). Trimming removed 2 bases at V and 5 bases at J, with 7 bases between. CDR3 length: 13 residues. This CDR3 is CASSLRTNNEQFF. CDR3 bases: TGTGCCAGCAGTTTAAGGACAAACAATGAGCAGTTCTTC.